These 27 T cell receptor beta chains were sequenced from one sample in a study of vaccination effects on CD4 cells after COVID-19. The antigens for these receptors are not known. After expansion with viral peptide pools in the ViraFEST assay, antigen-specific CD4+ T cells were sequenced. Investigators separated out CD4+ T cells once 10 days of culture had passed. Vaccinated participants had no history of SARS-CoV-2 infection and tested negative for nucleocapsid antibodies. Clones were read by immunoSEQ multiplex PCR, and TCRdb kept only the in-frame ones, dropping some. The sample yields some 60,000 clones, about 72% seen once. The material sequenced was CD4+ T cells from PBMCs cultured with HCoV-NL63 spike peptides, taken before COVID-19 vaccination. These receptors were collected from a human donor who received a COVID-19 vaccine.

The chain links TRBV24-1 to TRBJ2-1; tentative D call: TRBD1 (5 bases). Germline V gives CDR1 KGHDR, CDR2 SFDVKD. V was pared by 0 bases and J by 5 bases, with 10 bases between. The CDR3 length is 15 residues. As DNA, the CDR3 is TGTGCCACCAGTGATTTGCAGGGATCGCACAATGAGCAGTTCTTC. Encoded protein: CATSDLQGSHNEQFF.

This rearrangement joins TRBV10-1 to TRBJ2-3, with 7 bases matching TRBD2. V was clipped by 5 bases and J by 4 bases; unmatched bases: 9. The CDR3 is 15 amino acids. Germline V lookup: CDR1 WNHNN, CDR2 SYGVQD (reference sequence). CDR3 sequence: CASSPTSRDADTQYF. CDR3 nucleotide sequence: TGCGCCAGCAGTCCGACTAGCAGAGACGCAGATACGCAGTATTTT.

The V gene is TRBV4-1, the J gene TRBJ1-6; 10 nucleotides align to TRBD1. The CDR3 length is 17 residues. V lost 1 base and J lost 5; bases outside the gene matches: 5. Germline V lookup: CDR1 MGHRA, CDR2 YSYEKL. The CDR3 sequence: CASSQGGTGVDNSPLHF. The CDR3 bases are TGCGCCAGCAGCCAAGGTGGGACAGGGGTTGATAATTCACCCCTCCACTTT.

This chain links TRBV3-1 (or the pseudogene TRBV3-2) with TRBJ1-2; D not certain. There are 15 residues in the CDR3. Germline loops: CDR1 LGHDT, CDR2 YNNKEL (reference sequence). V shed 1 base and J shed 0 bases, with 9 bases lying between them. CDR3 DNA sequence: TGTGCCAGCAGCCAAGTTCAGTCAACTAACTATGGCTACACCTTC. This gives the protein CASSQVQSTNYGYTF.

This clone was detected once. The same CDR3 can be traced to other DNA sequences in this sample. The V and J genes are TRBV18 and TRBJ1-1; no clear D gene. Germline lookup yields CDR1 KGHSH and CDR2 LQKENI. Trimming pared 1 base from V and 1 base from J, leaving 4 bases between. The CDR3 spans 13 residues. In nucleotides, the CDR3 is TGTGCCAGCTCACCACAGGGGAACACTGAAGCTTTCTTT. Its protein product is CASSPQGNTEAFF.

The rearrangement joins TRBV3-1 (or the pseudogene TRBV3-2) to TRBJ1-2; D not certain. Germline V gene lookup returns CDR1 LGHDT and CDR2 YNNKEL (reference sequence). This CDR3 spans 13 amino acids. Trimming stripped 1 base from V and 1 base from J, with 4 bases between. CDR3 in DNA: TGTGCCAGCAGCCAAGGCCTTAACTATGGCTACACCTTC. It translates to CASSQGLNYGYTF.

This chain joins TRBV3-1 (or the pseudogene TRBV3-2) and TRBJ2-7, with D uncertain. V was cut by 0 bases and J by 6 bases, with 9 bases left in between. There are 13 residues in the CDR3. Per the germline V gene, CDR1 is LGHDT and CDR2 is YNNKEL (reference sequence). The CDR3 loop reads CASSQDSSSEQYV. CDR3 bases: TGTGCCAGCAGCCAAGATTCTAGTAGCGAGCAGTACGTC.

V usage is TRBV28 and J usage is TRBJ1-5, with D tentatively TRBD1 (6 bases). V lost 2 bases and J 6 bases, leaving 20 bases between the germline ends. The CDR3 has 17 residues. Germline V gene lookup returns CDR1 MDHEN and CDR2 SYDVKM. The CDR3 sequence: CASSLGGGGGQVQPQHF. The CDR3 DNA follows: TGTGCCAGCAGTTTAGGGGGAGGTGGGGGGCAGGTTCAGCCCCAGCATTTT.

V gene TRBV28 combines with J gene TRBJ2-4; 10 bases line up with TRBD1. Germline V gene sequence: CDR1 MDHEN, CDR2 SYDVKM. CDR3 length: 14 amino acids. V shed 6 bases and J 8 bases; nucleotides not matched to a gene: 7. The CDR3 DNA is TGTGCCAGCAGCTCGACAGGGGGCCTGGACATTCAGTACTTC. It is translated as CASSSTGGLDIQYF.

The CDR3 sequence: CATQGNTEAFF. The CDR3 DNA reads TGTGCCACCCAGGGGAACACTGAAGCTTTCTTT. The chain joins TRBV6-5 to TRBJ1-1; perhaps TRBD1 as D (5 bases). Germline CDR1 reads MNHEY; CDR2 reads SVGAGI. There are 11 residues in the CDR3. V gave up 10 bases and J gave up 1 base, with 7 bases separating them.

The chain recombines TRBV6-5 with TRBJ1-5, with 7 bases matching TRBD1. The CDR3 has 14 amino acids. From germline, CDR1 is MNHEY and CDR2 SVGAGI. The V segment lost 6 bases and the J segment 3 bases; nucleotides outside the gene matches: 5. The CDR3 loop is CASSNDRDNQPQHF. In DNA, the CDR3 is TGTGCCAGCAGCAATGACAGGGACAATCAGCCCCAGCATTTT.

V gene TRBV6-5 combines with J gene TRBJ1-4; D is unresolved. Germline V gene sequence: CDR1 MNHEY, CDR2 SVGAGI. This CDR3 comprises 13 residues. V was pared by 11 bases and J by 5 bases, with 15 bases between. The CDR3: CAVRAGMNEKLFF. In DNA, the CDR3 is TGTGCCGTCCGGGCCGGAATGAATGAAAAACTGTTTTTT.

The chain joins TRBV5-6 to TRBJ1-1, with a possible D match to TRBD1 (6 bases). CDR1 and CDR2 (germline): SGHDT, YYEEEE. Trimming removed 1 base at V and 0 bases at J, with 22 bases between. CDR3 length equals 19 residues. The CDR3 sequence: CASSLFIQAGDFMNTEAFF. Written as DNA, the CDR3 is TGTGCCAGCAGCTTGTTTATTCAGGCAGGGGACTTCATGAACACTGAAGCTTTCTTT. The full variable domain, in which reference TRBV5-6 and TRBJ1-1 provide the parts outside the CDR3, is DAGVTQSPTHLIKTRGQQVTLRCSPKSGHDTVSWYQQALGQGPQFIFQYYEEEERQRGNFPDRFSGHQFPNYSSELNVNALLLGDSALYLCASSLFIQAGDFMNTEAFFGQGTRLTVV.

The chain combines TRBV6-2 or TRBV6-3 with TRBJ1-5, with a possible D match to TRBD1 (6 bases). The CDR3 totals 16 residues. Germline CDR1 and CDR2: MNHEY and SVGEGT. Trimming pared 6 bases from V and 1 base from J, leaving 16 bases between. CDR3 nucleotide sequence: TGTGCCAGCAGCCCCTACATGGACAGCAGCAATCAGCCCCAGCATTTT. It yields the protein CASSPYMDSSNQPQHF.

This chain links TRBV5-6 with TRBJ1-3; TRBD1 aligns across 7 bases. The junction had 5 bases not matched to a gene; V was cut back by 0 bases and J by 8 bases. CDR1 and CDR2 from the germline V gene are SGHDT and YYEEEE. The CDR3 totals 14 residues. CDR3 residues: CASSLDRGRDTIYF. CDR3 nucleotide sequence: TGTGCCAGCAGCTTGGACAGGGGTCGGGACACCATATATTTT.

The chain is built from TRBV30 and TRBJ2-4; D perhaps matches TRBD1 (5 bases). CDR1 is GTSNPN, CDR2 SVGIG, per germline (reference sequence). V shed 2 bases and J shed 1 base, with 9 bases lying between them. The CDR3 totals 14 residues. CDR3 coding DNA: TGTGCCTGGAGTCGACAGCTGGCCAAAAACATTCAGTACTTC. This sequence encodes CAWSRQLAKNIQYF.

V is TRBV5-1 and J is TRBJ2-2; no reliable D call. The V gene's germline CDR1 is SGHRS and CDR2 YFSETQ. The CDR3 runs to 14 residues. V was shortened by 0 bases and J by 8 bases, with 11 bases between the two germline ends. The CDR3, as DNA: TGCGCCAGCAGCTTGGGAGGCCGAGGAGGGGAGCTGTTTTTT. It encodes CASSLGGRGGELFF.

This chain connects TRBV11-2 to TRBJ2-7; no definite D call. Deletions cut 5 bases from V and 3 bases from J, with 11 bases between. The V gene's germline CDR1 is SGHAT and CDR2 FQNNGV. The length of the CDR3 is 13 residues. CDR3 in DNA: TGTGCCAGCAGCCAGACGGGTATCTACGAGCAGTACGTC. Translated, it gives CASSQTGIYEQYV.

The V gene is TRBV29-1, the J gene TRBJ2-2; 7 nucleotides align to TRBD2. Germline V gives CDR1 SQVTM, CDR2 ANQGSEA. With V trimmed by 4 bases and J by 2 bases, 4 bases remained unmatched. The length of the CDR3 is 14 residues. The CDR3 DNA reads TGCAGCGTTGTGGGGGGGTATAACACCGGGGAGCTGTTTTTT. Protein: CSVVGGYNTGELFF.

J is TRBJ1-1 and V is TRBV5-1, with TRBD1 as a possible D gene (5 bases). With 2 bases removed from V and 3 bases from J, the gap between germline ends came to 20 bases. CDR3 length equals 17 residues. Germline V gene lookup returns CDR1 SGHRS and CDR2 YFSETQ. Here the CDR3 DNA reads TGCGCCAGCAGCTTTCTACCGGGTGGGGCTGGGTACACTGAAGCTTTCTTT. Its protein product is CASSFLPGGAGYTEAFF.

The chain carries TRBV18 and TRBJ1-6; D gene unclear. Germline V lookup: CDR1 KGHSH, CDR2 LQKENI. The CDR3 consists of 15 residues. V lost 5 bases and J 0 bases, leaving 8 bases between the germline ends. DNA for the CDR3: TGTGCCAGCTCAGAAGAGCCCTCCTATAATTCACCCCTCCACTTT. Encoded protein: CASSEEPSYNSPLHF.

The CDR3 bases are TGTGCCAGCAGCTTAGGACAGGGAGCCTACAATGAGCAGTTCTTC. Its translation: CASSLGQGAYNEQFF. The rearrangement uses TRBV7-7 and TRBJ2-1, with 7 positions matching TRBD1. With 1 base clipped from V and 2 bases from J, the junction kept 2 bases outside the gene matches. The CDR3 is made up of 15 amino acids. In germline, CDR1 is SSHAT, CDR2 FNYEAQ (reference sequence).

The chain uses TRBV18 and TRBJ1-2, with 8 bases aligning to TRBD1. The germline gives CDR1 KGHSH, CDR2 LQKENI. V shed 4 bases, J shed 0 bases, and the junction held 7 bases outside the gene matches. This CDR3 has 16 residues. Written as DNA, the CDR3 is TGTGCCAGCTCACAGGGACAGGAAATTACTAACTATGGCTACACCTTC. Translation: CASSQGQEITNYGYTF.

This sequence joins TRBV24-1 and TRBJ2-3, with D possibly called TRBD1 or TRBD2 (6 bases each). V lost 7 bases to trimming and J lost 4 bases, with 14 bases between them. This CDR3 is built from 14 residues. CDR1 and CDR2 from the germline V gene are KGHDR and SFDVKD. This chain's CDR3 is CATRGGVLADTQYF. CDR3 nucleotides: TGTGCCACCAGGGGGGGCGTTCTTGCAGATACGCAGTATTTT.

Here the CDR3 DNA reads TGCGCCAGCAGCCCGAACGACAGGGCCGGAAACACCATATATTTT. This translates into CASSPNDRAGNTIYF. The chain carries TRBV5-1 and TRBJ1-3, with TRBD1 matching 7 bases. V dropped 4 bases and J dropped 4; count of bases not matched to a gene: 8. Germline loops: CDR1 SGHRS, CDR2 YFSETQ. The CDR3 is 15 amino acids.

This chain connects TRBV14 to TRBJ2-5; D not resolved. CDR3 size: 13 residues. V lost 1 base and J 3 bases, leaving 6 bases between the germline ends. Germline CDR1 and CDR2: SGHDN and FVKESK. CDR3 residues: CASSQGGEETQYF. The CDR3 nucleotides read TGTGCCAGCAGCCAAGGAGGAGAAGAGACCCAGTACTTC.

This clone was detected only a few times. This chain links TRBV6-2 or TRBV6-3 with TRBJ2-5; 9 bases line up with TRBD1. The germline V gene has CDR1 MNHEY and CDR2 SVGEGT. This CDR3 has 15 residues. J lost 7 bases, V lost 2 bases, and 8 bases had no gene match. CDR3 in DNA: TGTGCCAGCAGTTACAGGGACAGGGATTTTGGGACCCAGTACTTC. This sequence encodes CASSYRDRDFGTQYF.